The 16 T cell receptor beta chains below were found in one sample sequenced in a study of shared clonotypes between healthy human individuals (TCRdb year 2020). Preparation of the library involved the immunoSEQ multiplex PCR assay. Sourced from immuneACCESS, this table was stored by TCRdb with only in-frame sequences that have V and J called. A share of the clones is absent; for the studies checked, an unresolved V gene accounts for under half, and the remainder has no known explanation. Present in this sample are around 600,000 clones, about 98% of which were seen just once. The ten largest make up 0.3% of the sample. For the CD8 naive samples, CD45RO-negative cells were positively selected for CCR7, yielding a CD45RA+CCR7+ population from which TemRA cells were excluded. What was sequenced was naive CD8+ T cells sorted from blood. The label giving this sample's cell subset or site can be read as: CD45RA+CCR7+. The receptors here all came from a man younger than 45 in good health.

This rearrangement joins TRBV7-9 to TRBJ2-5; D is undetermined. This CDR3 has 12 residues. V lost 0 bases and J 5 bases, leaving 4 bases between the germline ends. From germline, CDR1 is SEHNR and CDR2 FQNEAQ (reference sequence). Here the CDR3 DNA reads TGTGCCAGCAGCTTAGCGACGGAGACCCAGTACTTC. The encoded protein is CASSLATETQYF.

The J gene is TRBJ2-2, the V gene TRBV5-1, with a weak D call TRBD1 (5 bases). Germline values: CDR1 SGHRS, CDR2 YFSETQ. This CDR3 has 16 residues. Trimming took 0 bases from V and 5 from J, leaving 14 bases between them. The chain's CDR3 is CASSLAAGLKTGELFF. The CDR3 nucleotides read TGCGCCAGCAGCTTGGCGGCAGGGCTTAAAACCGGGGAGCTGTTTTTT. The full variable domain, in which reference TRBV5-1 and TRBJ2-2 provide the parts outside the CDR3, is KAGVTQTPRYLIKTRGQQVTLSCSPISGHRSVSWYQQTPGQGLQFLFEYFSETQRNKGNFPGRFSGRQFSNSRSEMNVSTLELGDSALYLCASSLAAGLKTGELFFGEGSRLTVL.

The V call is TRBV7-9, the J call TRBJ1-1, with 8 nucleotides matching TRBD1. This CDR3 region has 13 residues. CDR1 and CDR2 (germline): SEHNR, FQNEAQ (reference sequence). V lost 3 bases and J lost 10; bases outside the gene matches: 7. Written as DNA, the CDR3 is TGTGCCAGCAGCTTTTCAGGGGGCGCGGGAGCTTTCTTT. Translated: CASSFSGGAGAFF.

The rearrangement joins TRBV9 to TRBJ1-4; TRBD1 aligns across 9 bases. The V segment lost 2 bases and the J segment 8 bases; nucleotides outside the gene matches: 10. Germline V lookup: CDR1 SGDLS, CDR2 YYNGEE. The CDR3 consists of 16 residues. In DNA form, the CDR3 reads TGTGCCAGCAGCGTGGGACAGGGCCTTCTTTTAGAAAAACTGTTTTTT. It codes for CASSVGQGLLLEKLFF. The full variable domain, in which reference TRBV9 and TRBJ1-4 provide the parts outside the CDR3, is DSGVTQTPKHLITATGQRVTLRCSPRSGDLSVYWYQQSLDQGLQFLIQYYNGEERAKGNILERFSAQQFPDLHSELNLSSLELGDSALYFCASSVGQGLLLEKLFFGSGTQLSVL.

This sequence joins TRBV6-5 and TRBJ2-1; D is ambiguous. Trimming removed 0 bases from V and 9 bases from J, with 12 bases in between. The CDR3 consists of 14 residues. Germline CDR1 MNHEY, CDR2 SVGAGI. In DNA form, the CDR3 reads TGTGCCAGCAGTTACTCCGGGCCCGCACTTGAGCAGTTCTTC. It codes for CASSYSGPALEQFF.

This chain joins TRBV10-3 and TRBJ2-7, with D possibly being TRBD2 (5 bases). The germline V and J ends were trimmed by 6 bases and 0 bases, with 33 bases remaining between them. From germline, CDR1 is ENHRY and CDR2 SYGVKD. CDR3 length: 21 residues. The CDR3 nucleotides are TGTGCCATCAGGGAGGCGCGTTTACGGTGTCGTCGAGTTAGAAGCTCCTACGAGCAGTACTTC. Translating it yields CAIREARLRCRRVRSSYEQYF.

The genes are TRBV4-1 and TRBJ2-7, with D perhaps TRBD1 or TRBD2 (6 bases each). This CDR3 comprises 15 residues. Germline V gives CDR1 MGHRA, CDR2 YSYEKL. V was shortened by 0 bases and J by 3 bases, with 12 bases between the two germline ends. CDR3 residues: CASSQEGGQLYEQYF. The CDR3 nucleotides read TGCGCCAGCAGCCAAGAGGGAGGACAGCTCTACGAGCAGTACTTC.

The rearrangement links TRBV7-9 to TRBJ2-2; 8 nucleotides align to TRBD1. Germline trimming cut 4 bases from V and 1 base from J; bases unmatched to any gene: 5. Germline CDR1 reads SEHNR; CDR2 reads FQNEAQ (reference sequence). This CDR3 contains 16 residues. CDR3 nucleotide sequence: TGTGCCAGCAGCTCGATTGGACAGGGGAACACCGGGGAGCTGTTTTTT. Its translation: CASSSIGQGNTGELFF.

V and J are TRBV4-1 and TRBJ2-3; D tentatively reads TRBD1 or TRBD2 (6 bases each). The CDR3 loop spans 18 amino acids. Germline V CDR1 and CDR2: MGHRA, YSYEKL. V was trimmed by 2 bases and J by 4 bases, leaving 22 bases between them. The CDR3 loop reads CASSQSIVSRGAADTQYF. Written as DNA, the CDR3 is TGCGCCAGCAGCCAATCAATAGTGTCTAGGGGGGCCGCAGATACGCAGTATTTT.

The chain recombines TRBV5-6 with TRBJ2-7, with 10 bases that match TRBD2. The V gene end was trimmed by 3 bases and the J gene end by 4 bases; junction bases not matched to a gene: 10. CDR3 size: 16 residues. CDR1 and CDR2 from the germline V gene are SGHDT and YYEEEE. This CDR3 reads CASSSELAGSLYEQYF. DNA of the CDR3: TGTGCCAGCAGCTCCGAACTAGCGGGAAGTTTGTACGAGCAGTACTTC.

The gene calls are TRBV4-3 and TRBJ1-5; D call uncertain. Trimming took off 3 bases at V and 0 bases at J, with 9 bases between the two ends. CDR1 is LGHNA and CDR2 is YSLEER in the germline V gene. This CDR3 comprises 15 residues. This chain's CDR3 is CASSHTAASNQPQHF. CDR3 DNA: TGCGCCAGCAGCCATACGGCAGCTAGCAATCAGCCCCAGCATTTT.

This rearrangement joins TRBV27 to TRBJ2-7, with 12 positions matching TRBD2. This CDR3 has 16 amino acids. Per germline, CDR1 MNHEY and CDR2 SMNVEV (reference sequence). The V segment lost 2 bases and the J segment 6 bases; nucleotides outside the gene matches: 8. CDR3 region: CASSLLLAGGPVEQYF. The CDR3 DNA sequence: TGTGCCAGCAGTTTACTTCTAGCGGGAGGGCCTGTCGAGCAGTACTTC.

The genes are TRBV4-1 and TRBJ2-7; 8 bases fit TRBD1. The CDR3 is 14 residues long. CDR1 is MGHRA and CDR2 is YSYEKL in the germline V gene. V lost 2 bases and J lost 6; bases outside the gene matches: 6. The CDR3 region is CASSQPGQVGEQYF. CDR3 in DNA: TGCGCCAGCAGCCAACCGGGACAGGTTGGCGAGCAGTACTTC.

The V and J genes are TRBV28 and TRBJ2-1, with TRBD2 identical over 7 bases. This CDR3 has 17 residues. The V segment lost 3 bases and the J segment 0 bases; nucleotides outside the gene matches: 8. Per germline, CDR1 MDHEN and CDR2 SYDVKM. In nucleotides, the CDR3 is TGTGCCAGCAGTTTGGTTTCTAGCGGAGGCTCCTACAATGAGCAGTTCTTC. Translation gives CASSLVSSGGSYNEQFF.

The rearrangement uses TRBV30 and TRBJ1-1; D ambiguous. The CDR3 loop spans 14 amino acids. Trimming removed 2 bases at V and 1 base at J, with 11 bases between. Looked up from germline, CDR1 is GTSNPN and CDR2 is SVGIG (reference sequence). The chain's CDR3 is CAWSPLLQNTEAFF. Here the CDR3 DNA reads TGTGCCTGGAGTCCCCTCTTACAGAACACTGAAGCTTTCTTT.

CDR3 in amino acids: CASSSLDGSRETQYF. The DNA of the CDR3 is TGCGCCAGCAGCTCCCTAGATGGTAGCCGAGAGACCCAGTACTTC. This chain connects TRBV5-1 to TRBJ2-5; D gene ambiguous. The CDR3 totals 15 residues. V was trimmed by 3 bases and J by 4 bases, leaving 16 bases between them. CDR1 is SGHRS and CDR2 is YFSETQ in the germline V gene.